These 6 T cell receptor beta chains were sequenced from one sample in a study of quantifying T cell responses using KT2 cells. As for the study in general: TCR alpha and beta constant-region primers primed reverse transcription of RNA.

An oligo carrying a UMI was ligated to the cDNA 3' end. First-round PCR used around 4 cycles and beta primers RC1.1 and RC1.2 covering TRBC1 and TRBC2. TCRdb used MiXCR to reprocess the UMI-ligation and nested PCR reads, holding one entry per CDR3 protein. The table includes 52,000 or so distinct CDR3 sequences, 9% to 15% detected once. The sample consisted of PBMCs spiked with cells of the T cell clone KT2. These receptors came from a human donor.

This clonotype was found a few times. The chain's CDR3 is CASSLKGTGALNTEAFF. CDR3 DNA sequence: TGTGCCAGCAGCTTGAAGGGGACAGGGGCGCTCAACACTGAAGCTTTCTTT. This chain links TRBV5-4 with TRBJ1-1; 10 nucleotides align to TRBD1. Germline lookup yields CDR1 SGHNT and CDR2 YYREEE (reference sequence). The CDR3 sequence is 17 residues long. V trimming: 1 base; J trimming: 2 bases; junction bases outside the gene matches: 8. The entire variable domain, with the rest obtained from reference TRBV5-4 and TRBJ1-1, is as follows: ETGVTQSPTHLIKTRGQQVTLRCSSQSGHNTVSWYQQALGQGPQFIFQYYREEENGRGNFPPRFSGLQFPNYSSELNVNALELDDSALYLCASSLKGTGALNTEAFFGQGTRLTVV.

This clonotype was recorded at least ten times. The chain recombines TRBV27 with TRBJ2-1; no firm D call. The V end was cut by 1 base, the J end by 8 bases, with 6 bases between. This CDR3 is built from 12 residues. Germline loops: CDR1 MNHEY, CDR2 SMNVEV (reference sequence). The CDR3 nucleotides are TGTGCCAGCAGTTTATTAGGTGATGAGCAGTTCTTC. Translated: CASSLLGDEQFF.

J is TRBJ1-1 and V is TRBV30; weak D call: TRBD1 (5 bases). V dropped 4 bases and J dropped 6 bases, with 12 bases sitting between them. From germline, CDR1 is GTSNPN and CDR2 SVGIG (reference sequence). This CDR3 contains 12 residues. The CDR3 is CAWTRRGAEAFF. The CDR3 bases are TGTGCCTGGACCAGACGGGGGGCTGAAGCTTTCTTT.

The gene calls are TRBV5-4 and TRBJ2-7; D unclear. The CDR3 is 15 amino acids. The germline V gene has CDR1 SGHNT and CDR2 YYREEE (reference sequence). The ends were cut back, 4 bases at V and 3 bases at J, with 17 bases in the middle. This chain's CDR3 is CASSRTGKWDYEQYF. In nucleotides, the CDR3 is TGTGCCAGCAGCCGAACTGGAAAGTGGGACTACGAGCAGTACTTC.

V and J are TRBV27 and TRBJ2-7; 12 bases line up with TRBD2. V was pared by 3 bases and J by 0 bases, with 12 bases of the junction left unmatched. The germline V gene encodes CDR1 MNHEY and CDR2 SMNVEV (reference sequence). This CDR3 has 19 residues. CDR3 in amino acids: CASSFQPGLAGIPSYEQYF. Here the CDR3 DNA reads TGTGCCAGCAGTTTCCAACCGGGACTAGCGGGCATCCCCTCCTACGAGCAGTACTTC.

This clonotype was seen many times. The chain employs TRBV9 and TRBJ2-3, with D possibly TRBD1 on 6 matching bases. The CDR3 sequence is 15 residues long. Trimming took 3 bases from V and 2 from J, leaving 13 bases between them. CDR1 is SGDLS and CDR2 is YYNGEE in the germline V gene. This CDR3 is CASSASQGVTDTQYF. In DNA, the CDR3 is TGTGCCAGCAGCGCTTCACAGGGAGTCACAGATACGCAGTATTTT. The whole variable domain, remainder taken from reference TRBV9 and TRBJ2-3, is DSGVTQTPKHLITATGQRVTLRCSPRSGDLSVYWYQQSLDQGLQFLIQYYNGEERAKGNILERFSAQQFPDLHSELNLSSLELGDSALYFCASSASQGVTDTQYFGPGTRLTVL.